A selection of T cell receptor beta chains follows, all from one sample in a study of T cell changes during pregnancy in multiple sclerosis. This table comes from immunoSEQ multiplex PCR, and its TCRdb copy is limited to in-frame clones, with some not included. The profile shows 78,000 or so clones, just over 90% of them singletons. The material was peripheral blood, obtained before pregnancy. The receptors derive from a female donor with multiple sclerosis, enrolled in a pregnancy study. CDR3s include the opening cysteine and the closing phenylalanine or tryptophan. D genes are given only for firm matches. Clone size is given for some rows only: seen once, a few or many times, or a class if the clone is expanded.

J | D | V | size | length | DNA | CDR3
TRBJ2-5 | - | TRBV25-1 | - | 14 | TGTGCCAGCAGTGAATCGCCAGGACAAGAGACCCAGTACTTC | CASSESPGQETQYF
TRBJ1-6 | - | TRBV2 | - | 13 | TGTGCCAGCCGGCGGGGCAGCGGTTCACCCCTCCACTTT | CASRRGSGSPLHF
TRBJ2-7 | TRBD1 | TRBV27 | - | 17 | TGTGCCAGCAGTCTCTTCGGGGTGAGGACAGGGGGCATCGAGCAGTACTTC | CASSLFGVRTGGIEQYF
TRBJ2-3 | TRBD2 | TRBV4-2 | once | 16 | TGTGCCAGCAGCCAAGTGGGCGGGGGGGCCGCGGATACGCAGTATTTT | CASSQVGGGAADTQYF
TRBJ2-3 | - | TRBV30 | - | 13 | TGTGCCTCCAGGACAGCTAGCACAGATACGCAGTATTTT | CASRTASTDTQYF
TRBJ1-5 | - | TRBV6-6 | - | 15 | TGTGCCAGCAGTTACGTGGCAGAACAAGATCAGCCCCAGCATTTT | CASSYVAEQDQPQHF
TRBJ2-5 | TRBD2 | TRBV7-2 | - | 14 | TGTGCCAGCAGCCAATTTCCGGGGGGAGAGACCCAGTACTTC | CASSQFPGGETQYF
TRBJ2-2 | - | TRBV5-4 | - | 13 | TGTGCCAGCAGCTCTACTAGCACCGGGGAGCTGTTTTTT | CASSSTSTGELFF
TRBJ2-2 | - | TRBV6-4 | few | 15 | TGTGCCAGCAGTGACGGCAGTCCGGGCACCGGGGAGCTGTTTTTT | CASSDGSPGTGELFF
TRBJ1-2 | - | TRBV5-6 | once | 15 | TGTGCCAGCAGCTCCACCTTCGACAGACCATATGGCTACACCTTC | CASSSTFDRPYGYTF
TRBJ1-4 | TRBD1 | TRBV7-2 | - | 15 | TGTGCCAGCAGGCGTACAGGGGGGATGAATGAAAAACTGTTTTTT | CASRRTGGMNEKLFF
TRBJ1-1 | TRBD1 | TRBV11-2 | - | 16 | TGTGCCAGCAGCCCCAGACAGGGTTTCATGAACACTGAAGCTTTCTTT | CASSPRQGFMNTEAFF
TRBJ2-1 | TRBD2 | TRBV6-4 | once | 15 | TGTGCCAGCAGTGACGGGACTAGTAGCCCGCGTGAGCAGTTCTTC | CASSDGTSSPREQFF
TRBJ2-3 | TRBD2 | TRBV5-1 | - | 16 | TGCGCCAGCAGCTGGGGACTAGCGGCTATCACAGATACGCAGTATTTT | CASSWGLAAITDTQYF
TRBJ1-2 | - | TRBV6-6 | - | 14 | TGTGCCAGCAGTTCGGCAGGGTCCAACTATGGCTACACCTTC | CASSSAGSNYGYTF
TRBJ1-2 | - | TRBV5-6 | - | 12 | TGTGCCAGCAGCCAATCTAACTATGGCTACACCTTC | CASSQSNYGYTF
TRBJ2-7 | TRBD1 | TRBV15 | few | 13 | TGTGCCACCAGCAGGGACAGGGGGCGCGAGCAGTACTTC | CATSRDRGREQYF
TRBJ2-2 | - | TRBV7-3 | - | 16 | TGTGCCAGCAGCCACCCCGAGAACGGTCCCACCGGGGAGCTGTTTTTT | CASSHPENGPTGELFF
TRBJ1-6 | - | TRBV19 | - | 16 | TGTGCCAGTAGTTTTACAGGGATCACCTATAATTCACCCCTCCACTTT | CASSFTGITYNSPLHF
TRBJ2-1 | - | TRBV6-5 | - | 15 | TGTGCCAGCAGTTCATTCGGGGGTTCCTACAATGAGCAGTTCTTC | CASSSFGGSYNEQFF
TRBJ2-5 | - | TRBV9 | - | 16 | TGTGCCAGCAGCCCCCGAGGGGGGGAACTCCAAGAGACCCAGTACTTC | CASSPRGGELQETQYF
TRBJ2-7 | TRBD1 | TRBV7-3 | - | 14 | TGTGCCAGCAGCCCGGAACAGGGGGCCCACGAGCAGTACTTC | CASSPEQGAHEQYF
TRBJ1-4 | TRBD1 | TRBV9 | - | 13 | TGTGCCAGCAGCGCCAGGGGGAGGGAAAAACTGTTTTTT | CASSARGREKLFF
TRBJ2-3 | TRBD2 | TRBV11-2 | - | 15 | TGTGCCAGCAGCCCCACTAGCGGGGCGGGAGATACGCAGTATTTT | CASSPTSGAGDTQYF
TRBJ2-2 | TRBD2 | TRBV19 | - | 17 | TGTGCCAGTAGGGGACTAGCGGGGGGCGCGAACACCGGGGAGCTGTTTTTT | CASRGLAGGANTGELFF
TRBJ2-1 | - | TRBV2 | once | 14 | TGTGCCAGCACCAAGGGAGGTGACTACAATGAGCAGTTCTTC | CASTKGGDYNEQFF
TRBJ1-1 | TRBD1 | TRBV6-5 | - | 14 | TGTGCCAGCAGTAACAGGGGGGCGTCGACTGAAGCTTTCTTT | CASSNRGASTEAFF
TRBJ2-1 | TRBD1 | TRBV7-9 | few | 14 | TGTGCCAGCAGCCCGGACAGGCCCTACAATGAGCAGTTCTTC | CASSPDRPYNEQFF
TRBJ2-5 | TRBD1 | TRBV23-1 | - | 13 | TGCGCCAGCAACCCGGGGACAGTAGAGACCCAGTACTTC | CASNPGTVETQYF
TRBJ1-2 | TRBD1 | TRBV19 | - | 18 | TGTGCCACCCTTCGAGAGGGGGGACAGAACTACCCTAACTATGGCTACACCTTC | CATLREGGQNYPNYGYTF
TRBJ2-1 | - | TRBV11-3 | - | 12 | TGTGCCAGCAGCTTAGGTGAGAGAAAGCAGTTCTTC | CASSLGERKQFF
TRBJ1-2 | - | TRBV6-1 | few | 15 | TGTGCCAGCAGTGCCCGAGGGTCTACTAACTATGGCTACACCTTC | CASSARGSTNYGYTF
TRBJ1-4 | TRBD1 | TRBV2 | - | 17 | TGTGCCAGCAGTGACGGACCAGGGGGACAGGGTAATGAAAAACTGTTTTTT | CASSDGPGGQGNEKLFF
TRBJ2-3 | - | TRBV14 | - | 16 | TGTGCCAGCAGCCACAACAGGATTGACTTGACAGATACGCAGTATTTT | CASSHNRIDLTDTQYF
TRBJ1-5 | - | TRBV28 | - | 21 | TGTGCCAGCAGCTTCGCCTCAATAATCCCACAGGGCCCCTATAGCAATCAGCCCCAGCATTTT | CASSFASIIPQGPYSNQPQHF
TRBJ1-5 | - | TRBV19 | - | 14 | TGTGCCAGTAGTATGCCCCCTGGAGGTCAGCCCCAGCATTTT | CASSMPPGGQPQHF
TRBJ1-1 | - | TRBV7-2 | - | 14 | TGTGCCAGCAGCTCCCAGGGCGCAAACACTGAAGCTTTCTTT | CASSSQGANTEAFF
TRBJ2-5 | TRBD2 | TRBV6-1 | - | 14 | TGTGCCAGCACCTGGACTAGCGTGGGAGAGACCCAGTACTTC | CASTWTSVGETQYF
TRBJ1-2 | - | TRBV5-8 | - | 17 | TGTGCCAGCAGCTTGGGGAGTATTATACCCGTAAGCTATGGCTACACCTTC | CASSLGSIIPVSYGYTF
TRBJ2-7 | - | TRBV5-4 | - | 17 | TGTGCCAGCAGCTTGGTAAAAAGAGTCCAGGGTCCCTACGAGCAGTACTTC | CASSLVKRVQGPYEQYF